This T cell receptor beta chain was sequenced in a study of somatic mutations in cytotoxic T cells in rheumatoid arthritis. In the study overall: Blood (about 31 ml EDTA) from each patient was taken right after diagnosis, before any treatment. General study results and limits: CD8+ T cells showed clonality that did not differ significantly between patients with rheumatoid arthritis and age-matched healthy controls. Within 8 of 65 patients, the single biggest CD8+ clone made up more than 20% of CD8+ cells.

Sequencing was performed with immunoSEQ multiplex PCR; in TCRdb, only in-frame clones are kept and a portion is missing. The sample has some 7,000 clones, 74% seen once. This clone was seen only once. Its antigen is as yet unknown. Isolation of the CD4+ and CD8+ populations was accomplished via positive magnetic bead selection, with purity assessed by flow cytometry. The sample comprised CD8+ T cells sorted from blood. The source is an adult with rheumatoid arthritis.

The CDR3 DNA sequence: TGTGCCAGCAGCGTCTCAGGTCCCCAAGAGACCCAGTACTTC. This codes for CASSVSGPQETQYF. The genes are TRBV7-8 and TRBJ2-5; D unclear. Trimming shortened V by 5 bases and J by 1 base, and 11 bases separated the two germline ends. The CDR3 is made up of 14 amino acids. The germline gives CDR1 SGHVS, CDR2 FQNEAQ.